This entry is about one T cell receptor beta chain. With 5 bases clipped from V and 1 base from J, the junction kept 7 bases outside the gene matches. The CDR3 sequence is 16 residues long. Germline values: CDR1 SEHNR, CDR2 FQNEAQ (reference sequence). The data stem from a study of blood T cell repertoires in COVID-19. Study context: Italy, Spain and the United States were the sources of the convalescent and acute COVID-19 samples.

Authors' processing steps: Estimation of nucleated cell counts relied on the amplification of reference gene primers. Clones were sequenced by immunoSEQ multiplex PCR, and TCRdb holds only the in-frame ones, with some missing. The DNA gave D and trimming, while V, J and clone size come from that table. The data contain about 270,000 clones, approximately 89% of them seen just once; the ten biggest clones take up around 1.5%. The chain has TRBV7-9 and TRBJ2-2, with 7 bases fitting TRBD1. The sequence was collected from a woman in her sixties or seventies who had recovered from COVID-19. Sequenced sample: peripheral blood. DNA for the CDR3: TGTGCCAGCAGCCATCATAGGACAGGGAACACCGGGGAGCTGTTTTTT. Translating gives CASSHHRTGNTGELFF.